This TCR beta chain was profiled in a study of regulatory T cells in long-lasting Graves disease. Notes on the study in general: Owing to a sample size that was small, accuracy may have been reduced.

Trimming took 2 bases from V and 4 from J, leaving 10 bases between them. Germline-derived CDR1 and CDR2 are MNHNS and SASEGT. This CDR3 spans 14 amino acids. Arm-PCR of CDR3 regions and iRepertoire HTBI primers were used to build TCR beta libraries. MiXCR was run by TCRdb on the multiplex PCR reads, yielding one entry per CDR3 protein. The table lists 300,000 to 400,000 distinct CDR3 sequences, about 18% of them singletons. Remarks on this clonotype: Its antigen is still unknown.

As to time point: persistent/refractory GD, antithyroid drugs over 5 years with positive TRAb. TCR sequences were obtained from RNA taken from PBMCs. American Thyroid Association guidelines defined how Graves' disease was diagnosed. Patients were from an endocrinology department in Xi'an, China. Blood from the periphery, approximately 8.5 milliliters in all, was drawn into EDTA tubes. The starting material was peripheral blood mononuclear cells (PBMCs), obtained when the disease was refractory, from a patient treated with antithyroid drugs. The V call is TRBV6-1, the J call TRBJ2-3, with a tentative D call TRBD1 (5 bases). The receptor comes from a female donor with Graves disease. The chain's CDR3 is CASSERRVADTQYF. The CDR3 coding sequence is TGTGCCAGCAGTGAACGCAGGGTGGCAGATACGCAGTATTTT.